The source of this T cell receptor (beta chain) is a study of T-cell memory formation after mild COVID-19. Study-level findings and limits: For contracting clones, CD4+ ones sat mainly in CM and EM, CD8+ in EMRA. Clones shrinking from day 15 to 85 showed even CD4/CD8 mixes; later expanders tilted CD4+.

TCRdb reanalysed the 5' RACE reads using MiXCR and keeps one entry per CDR3 protein. The table has fewer than 450,000 distinct CDR3 sequences, 20% to 25% seen once. There are a few counts of this clonotype. The antigen remains undetermined. Germline V CDR1 and CDR2: LNHNV, YYDKDF (reference sequence). Trimming took off 2 bases at V and 1 base at J, with 2 bases between the two ends. The CDR3 has 12 residues. V and J are TRBV15 and TRBJ2-5; D gene ambiguous. Sequencing was performed on PBMCs or a T cell subset sorted from them (not recorded which). The sequence came from an adult woman who had mild COVID-19 (a few samples of this study predate the infection). Cell type and time point are not known. CDR3 amino acids: CATSRLQETQYF. Written as DNA, the CDR3 is TGTGCCACCAGCAGACTCCAAGAGACCCAGTACTTC.